These T cell receptor beta chains were read from a single sample in a study of PD-1 blockade in classical Hodgkin lymphoma. TCRdb's copy holds only in-frame clones and misses some; the assay was immunoSEQ multiplex PCR. The sample lists about 40,000 clones; 88% were seen once. Here the sequenced sample was peripheral blood mononuclear cells (PBMCs), taken before the second cycle of nivolumab. Receptors originate from a human donor with classical Hodgkin lymphoma. Each CDR3 is given with its conserved first and last residue. Fields, in order: D gene, V gene, CDR3 protein. The D gene is left open where the match is weak.

TRBD1 TRBV15 CATSRAGTGGDEQFF
. TRBV6-9 CASKPTEQEQETQYF
. TRBV9 CASSVTVNYGYTF
. TRBV9 CASSVGIYGYTF
TRBD2 TRBV10-2 CASLPSGRGTYNEQFF
TRBD2 TRBV7-9 CASSLEGRGGDTQYF
TRBD1 TRBV7-9 CASSPGTEYEQYF
. TRBV11-2 CASSLEATESNQPQHF
. TRBV6-5 CASTKTSGLLAFF
. TRBV5-1 CASQFVESRNEQFF
. TRBV4-2 CASSQESKVAPYNEQFF
. TRBV4-2 CASSQDSETPTYEQYF
TRBD2 TRBV10-3 CAISESSSGRVGEQYF
. TRBV7-3 CASSPGSNQPQHF
TRBD1 TRBV6-6 CASRGADRSGNQPQHF
. TRBV25-1 CASSVLALSPLHF
. TRBV7-9 CASGGQHTYEQYF
. TRBV6-5 CASSYEGRQYF
TRBD1 TRBV6-1 CASSEFGTGTTDTQYF
TRBD2 TRBV19 CASSWNLAGGVYEQFF
. TRBV6-6 CASSYLGGMGSEAFF
. TRBV5-6 CASSPTWGTDTQYF
. TRBV7-9 CASSPPGLLTTEAFF
TRBD2 TRBV6-4 CASSGLAGESDTQYF
. TRBV18 CASSPGGREGYQPQHF